These T cell receptor beta chains were read from a single sample in a study of T-cell memory formation after mild COVID-19. MiXCR was run by TCRdb on the 5' RACE reads, yielding one entry per CDR3 protein. The top ten clones hold about two fifths of a sample with 110,000 or so distinct CDR3 sequences, about a fifth of them seen once. Sequenced material: PBMCs or a T cell subset sorted from them (not recorded which). Source of these receptors: a man aged 18 to 30 who had mild COVID-19 (a few samples of this study predate the infection). Cell type and time point are not known. CDR3s include the opening cysteine and the closing phenylalanine or tryptophan. D genes are given only for firm matches. Some rows have no size entry. The others give once, few or many, or a class for an expanded clone.

j_call v_call d_call clone_size cdr3_nt cdr3_aa
TRBJ1-1 TRBV6-1 NA NA TGTGCCAGCAGTGAATGGGGACCCAACTCGGGCACTGAAGCTTTCTTT CASSEWGPNSGTEAFF
TRBJ1-5 TRBV4-1 NA NA TGCGCCAGCAGCCTAGAAGGCCGGTTTCCAGTTCCCCAGCATTTT CASSLEGRFPVPQHF
TRBJ2-7 TRBV27 NA few TGTGCCAGCAGTTTAATGGGATGGACAGCCTACGAGCAGTACTTC CASSLMGWTAYEQYF
TRBJ2-1 TRBV6-2/TRBV6-3 NA medium-sized TGTGCCAGCAGTACGGGCCGAGGGAATGAGCAGTTCTTC CASSTGRGNEQFF
TRBJ1-2 TRBV19 NA NA TGTGCCAGCTCCAACAGGGTGTGGAATGGCTACACCTTC CASSNRVWNGYTF
TRBJ1-1 TRBV4-3 NA NA TGCGCCAGCAGCCACCGAGGAGGGAACACTGAAGCTTTCTTT CASSHRGGNTEAFF
TRBJ2-7 TRBV4-2 TRBD2 NA TGTGCCAGCAGCCAAGAAGCGACTAGCGGGGGGAGTGAGCAGTACTTC CASSQEATSGGSEQYF
TRBJ2-5 TRBV5-5 TRBD2 NA TGTGCCAGCAGCTTGGAAGTAGCGGGGGGGCGCGAGACCCAGTACTTC CASSLEVAGGRETQYF
TRBJ2-1 TRBV7-2 NA NA TGTGCCAGCAGCTTATGGTATGAGCAGTTCTTC CASSLWYEQFF
TRBJ1-1 TRBV6-1 NA NA TGTGCCAGCAGGGAGGGGGCTTTCTTT CASREGAFF
TRBJ2-1 TRBV3-1 TRBD2 NA TGTGCCAGCAGCCAGGCCGGGACTAGCGGGGCTAATGAGCAGTTCTTC CASSQAGTSGANEQFF
TRBJ1-2 TRBV10-1 NA NA TGCGCCAGCAGTGAGTCGGGAGGCTATGGCTACACCTTC CASSESGGYGYTF
TRBJ2-6 TRBV7-6 NA many TGTGCCAGCAGCTTAGGCTCTGGGGCCAACGTCCTGACTTTC CASSLGSGANVLTF
TRBJ1-2 TRBV12-3/TRBV12-4 NA few TGTGCCAGCAGTGACGAGCCTTCTGGCTATGGCTACACCTTC CASSDEPSGYGYTF
TRBJ2-3 TRBV29-1 NA few TGCAGCGTTGAAATCCCGGGGTTGGGAGATACGCAGTATTTT CSVEIPGLGDTQYF